The text below deals with one T cell receptor (beta chain). This clone's antigen is unknown. The sample holds no much larger clone one base away, and base qualities are not on file. This entry is derived from a study of cytomegalovirus exposure and HLA in healthy donors (dated by TCRdb to the late 2010s). Notes on the research overall: A later analysis indicated that the 95 to 150 validation repertoires were generated on the platform also employed for the 720 or so repertoires of the first cohort. The study was designed to test whether signatures of past pathogen exposure could be identified by cataloging public T cell receptors. Besides the first cohort of about 730 subjects, a separate validation cohort made up of 120 or so different subjects was used. To predict cytomegalovirus infection status, the study brought together high-throughput TCR immunosequencing, statistical association of individual TCRs with disease status, and machine learning.

Study-wide conclusions, independent of this receptor: In vitro tests confirmed that three of the cytomegalovirus-associated TCR beta chains recognize cytomegalovirus antigens. A total of some 180 TCR beta chains were listed by the study as associated with cytomegalovirus. In both the original and validation cohorts, the classifier was reported to diagnose cytomegalovirus status with high specificity and sensitivity. According to the authors, the approach could potentially be generalized to other disease states and immunological phenotypes. Of the cluster scores, about 94% were above 0 in a later analysis, which found that TCRs clustered in the first cohort also tended to co-occur in the 120 validation repertoires. Most TCR sequences were seen in very few donors, while some public TCRs were found in many individuals. The validation cohort had no HLA typing available for a later analysis, so co-occurrence within that cohort was assessed over all 120 or so repertoires.

The donors were included in the validation cohort of over a hundred subjects, a group kept apart from the roughly 670-subject first cohort. Libraries were built with the immunoSEQ multiplex PCR assay. Processing in the source paper ran as follows. A statistical classification framework was built for diagnosing cytomegalovirus status from the catalog of TCR beta chain sequences. The source is immuneACCESS, and TCRdb retained only in-frame sequences with V and J called. Part of the clones is not carried over; for the studies checked, unresolved V genes explain less than half of this, and the remainder is unexplained. The V and J calls and clone size come from that table; D and trimming were worked out from the DNA. Within this sample are about 73,000 clones, with approximately 90% of them counted one time only. The leading ten clones occupy 3.5% to 4.5% of the sample. Sequences MNHNS (CDR1) and SASEGT (CDR2) are obtained from the germline V gene. The junction carries 16 bases between V and J, which are trimmed by 5 bases and 2 bases respectively. Taken from cysteine to phenylalanine, the CDR3 has 15 residues. The only DNA kept is the CDR3, 45 bases in frame from the first base.

The TCR was taken from a woman aged 18-29 years in good health and CMV-seropositive. The chain is encoded by TRBV6-1 joined to TRBJ2-7; perhaps TRBD1 is the D gene, with 7 bases matching. The sequencing sample was made of PBMCs. The DNA sequence follows: TGTGCCAGCAGTCCTGGGGCAGGGGGGACCTACGAGCAGTACTTC. It is translated as CASSPGAGGTYEQYF.